This TCR beta chain appears in the sequencing data of a study of T cells in Graves' hyperthyroidism and ophthalmopathy. Study-level findings and limits: A model using 13 V-J features told ophthalmopathy apart from stable hyperthyroidism. Ophthalmopathy, as predicted by the model, came a median around 6.7 months after the prediction.

This clonotype has a handful of counts. Its antigen is still unknown. Germline loops: CDR1 DFQATT, CDR2 SNEGSKA (reference sequence). The CDR3 runs to 15 residues. Germline trimming cut 0 bases from V and 9 bases from J; bases unmatched to any gene: 10. Researchers barred patients who had uncontrolled infection, other autoimmune disease, pregnancy or lactation. The diagnostic basis comprised clinical symptoms, serum thyroxine and TRAb, thyroid ultrasound and orbital computed tomography. TCR beta CDR3 sequences were amplified from RNA transcripts. A set of HTBI primers served as the primers for a first-round RT-PCR of the TCR CDR3. One entry per CDR3 protein results from TCRdb running MiXCR on the multiplex PCR reads. The table has hundreds of thousands of distinct CDR3 sequences, approximately 14% seen once.

This sequence originates from a woman in her fifties or sixties with Graves' ophthalmopathy. The sample consisted of blood. This chain joins TRBV20-1 and TRBJ2-1; TRBD1 matches at 8 bases. The CDR3, as DNA: TGCAGTGCTAGAGATAGCCAGGGGGCGGTCGGTGAGCAGTTCTTC. It codes for CSARDSQGAVGEQFF.